This T cell receptor (beta chain) was documented in a study of response to subunit inactivated influenza vaccine. Study findings and constraints: Authors proposed each seasonal influenza vaccination draws in few new T cells.

This clonotype was seen only a few times. The antigen is unknown. The CDR3 sequence is 12 residues long. CDR1 is GTSNPN and CDR2 is SVGIG in the germline V gene (reference sequence). V was pared by 4 bases and J by 4 bases, with 4 bases of the junction left unmatched. TCRdb re-derived calls from the RT-PCR reads in MiXCR, one entry per CDR3 protein. Of around 750,000 distinct CDR3 sequences detected, 21% appear once; the ten largest clones hold about a tenth. The sample consisted of PBMCs from blood, taken 5 days after vaccination. The clonotype originates from a man aged 50 to 59 who received an inactivated influenza vaccine. This rearrangement joins TRBV30 to TRBJ2-7, with 7 bases matching TRBD1. DNA for the CDR3: TGTGCCTGGAAAGGCAGGGGGTACGAGCAGTACTTC. Translation gives CAWKGRGYEQYF.